Shown below are 14 T cell receptor beta chains from a single sample sequenced in a study of blood T cell repertoires in COVID-19. TCRdb's copy holds only in-frame clones and misses some; the assay was immunoSEQ multiplex PCR. The sample has 100,000 or so clones; about 89% are singletons. Sequences were obtained from peripheral blood. Receptors originate from a woman in her twenties or thirties with acute or convalescent COVID-19.

This clone has a single count. The chain joins TRBV27 to TRBJ2-7, with 8 bases matching TRBD1. Losses at the gene ends were 0 bases for V and 0 bases for J; bases not matched to a gene: 7. CDR1 MNHEY and CDR2 SMNVEV come from the germline V gene (reference sequence). The CDR3 contains 17 residues. The CDR3 reads CASSLSPRDRTSYEQYF. The CDR3 DNA reads as TGTGCCAGCAGTTTATCCCCCCGGGACAGGACCTCCTACGAGCAGTACTTC.

The V and J genes are TRBV5-1 and TRBJ1-1; D unresolved. V lost 0 bases and J 11 bases, leaving 11 bases between the germline ends. The germline V gene has CDR1 SGHRS and CDR2 YFSETQ. The CDR3 runs 12 residues. CDR3 nucleotides: TGCGCCAGCAGCTTGGTCGGGGAGGTGGCTTTCTTT. Amino acids: CASSLVGEVAFF.

V and J are TRBV12-3 or TRBV12-4 and TRBJ2-1; D is undetermined. V lost 3 bases, J lost 7 bases, and 7 bases lay in between. The CDR3 is 12 residues long. The CDR3 DNA reads as TGTGCCAGCAGTTTCGAGGTGAATGAGCAGTTCTTC. Its protein is CASSFEVNEQFF.

The chain links TRBV2 to TRBJ1-4; D remains ambiguous. This CDR3 has 13 amino acids. Per germline, CDR1 SNHLY and CDR2 FYNNEI. V was cut by 2 bases and J by 8 bases, with 9 bases left in between. For the CDR3, the DNA is TGTGCCAGCAGTGAACTCGAGGGAGAAAAACTGTTTTTT. Amino acid sequence: CASSELEGEKLFF.

V is TRBV2 and J is TRBJ1-5; 9 nucleotides match TRBD1. The CDR3 runs 13 residues. The V segment lost 7 bases and the J segment 6 bases; nucleotides outside the gene matches: 4. CDR1 is SNHLY, CDR2 FYNNEI, per germline. Here the CDR3 DNA reads TGTGCCAGCACTACAGGGGGCATTCAGCCCCAGCATTTT. This gives the protein CASTTGGIQPQHF. The complete variable domain, with remaining parts taken from reference TRBV2 and TRBJ1-5, reads EPEVTQTPSHQVTQMGQEVILRCVPISNHLYFYWYRQILGQKVEFLVSFYNNEISEKSEIFDDQFSVERPDGSNFTLKIRSTKLEDSAMYFCASTTGGIQPQHFGDGTRLSIL.

CDR3 in amino acids: CASSLAVRVDQPQHF. The CDR3 nucleotides are TGTGCCAGCAGCTTGGCCGTGCGGGTAGATCAGCCCCAGCATTTT. This chain links TRBV5-8 with TRBJ1-5, with unresolved D. The CDR3 is 15 residues long. Per the germline V gene, CDR1 is SGHTS and CDR2 is YDEGEE. V was trimmed by 0 bases and J by 5 bases, leaving 12 bases between them.

This clone was picked up a small number of times. V gene TRBV19 combines with J gene TRBJ1-4; 8 bases line up with TRBD1. The length of the CDR3 is 12 residues. CDR1 LNHDA and CDR2 SQIVND come from the germline V gene (reference sequence). In nucleotides, the CDR3 is TGTGGTTCGAGACAGGGGAGTGAAAAACTGTTTTTT. Its protein product is CGSRQGSEKLFF. The variable domain in full, completed from reference TRBV19 and TRBJ1-4, reads DGGITQSPKYLFRKEGQNVTLSCEQNLNHDAMYWYRQDPGQGLRLIYYSQIVNDFQKGDIAEGYSVSREKKESFPLTVTSAQKNPTAFYLCGSRQGSEKLFFGSGTQLSVL.

The chain carries TRBV7-9 and TRBJ1-2; D not resolved. Looked up from germline, CDR1 is SEHNR and CDR2 is FQNEAQ (reference sequence). The germline V and J ends were trimmed by 7 bases and 4 bases, with 16 bases remaining between them. This CDR3 contains 14 residues. The CDR3 sequence is CASISAGDTYGYTF. The CDR3 nucleotides are TGTGCCAGCATCTCCGCAGGCGATACCTATGGCTACACCTTC.

The chain links TRBV30 to TRBJ1-6; D is uncertain. Deletions cut 0 bases from V and 6 bases from J, with 9 bases between. The germline CDR1 and CDR2 sequences are GTSNPN and SVGIG (reference sequence). The CDR3 sequence is 14 residues long. CDR3: CAWSVRLPNSPLHF. The CDR3 region has the DNA TGTGCCTGGAGTGTGCGGTTACCTAATTCACCCCTCCACTTT. Combining the CDR3 with reference TRBV30 and TRBJ1-6 gives the whole variable domain SQTIHQWPATLVQPVGSPLSLECTVEGTSNPNLYWYRQAAGRGLQLLFYSVGIGQISSEVPQNLSASRPQDRQFILSSKKLLLSDSGFYLCAWSVRLPNSPLHFGNGTRLTVT.

The gene calls are TRBV9 and TRBJ1-2; D remains unclear. With 0 bases removed from V and 9 bases from J, the gap between germline ends came to 12 bases. Per the germline V gene, CDR1 is SGDLS and CDR2 is YYNGEE. The CDR3 consists of 13 residues. The CDR3 sequence is CASSVGGGNSYTF. Here the CDR3 DNA reads TGTGCCAGCAGCGTAGGAGGAGGGAACAGCTACACCTTC.

Notes on this clone: The same CDR3 can be traced to other DNA sequences in this sample. The gene calls are TRBV28 and TRBJ2-2; 13 bases line up with TRBD2. The germline gives CDR1 MDHEN, CDR2 SYDVKM. J gave up 6 bases and V 0 bases, and 4 bases lay outside the gene matches. The CDR3 consists of 17 residues. CDR3 DNA: TGTGCCAGCAGTTTATGGGAACTAGCGGGGGGGCCCGGGGAGCTGTTTTTT. It translates to CASSLWELAGGPGELFF.

This clone occurred once. This chain connects TRBV6-4 to TRBJ1-1, with D tentatively TRBD1 (5 bases). Germline V gene data show CDR1 as MRHNA and CDR2 as SNTAGT. Trimming pared 6 bases from V and 1 base from J, leaving 12 bases between. This CDR3 comprises 14 residues. Here the CDR3 reads CASREGPSNTEAFF. The CDR3 DNA is TGTGCCAGCAGGGAGGGACCCTCGAACACTGAAGCTTTCTTT.

The chain uses TRBV5-1 and TRBJ2-7; 9 bases are shared with TRBD1. Losses at the gene ends were 0 bases for V and 6 bases for J; bases not matched to a gene: 7. Germline lookup yields CDR1 SGHRS and CDR2 YFSETQ. The CDR3 sequence is 15 residues long. Here the CDR3 reads CASSLGADRGREQYF. In nucleotides, the CDR3 is TGCGCCAGCAGCTTGGGCGCGGACAGGGGACGCGAGCAGTACTTC.

The V call is TRBV7-9, the J call TRBJ2-7; D perhaps matches TRBD2 (5 bases). The germline CDR1 and CDR2 sequences are SEHNR and FQNEAQ (reference sequence). V was pared by 7 bases and J by 3 bases, with 10 bases between. This CDR3 comprises 12 residues. CDR3 residues: CASTQRGYEQYF. In nucleotides, the CDR3 is TGTGCCAGCACCCAACGGGGCTACGAGCAGTACTTC.